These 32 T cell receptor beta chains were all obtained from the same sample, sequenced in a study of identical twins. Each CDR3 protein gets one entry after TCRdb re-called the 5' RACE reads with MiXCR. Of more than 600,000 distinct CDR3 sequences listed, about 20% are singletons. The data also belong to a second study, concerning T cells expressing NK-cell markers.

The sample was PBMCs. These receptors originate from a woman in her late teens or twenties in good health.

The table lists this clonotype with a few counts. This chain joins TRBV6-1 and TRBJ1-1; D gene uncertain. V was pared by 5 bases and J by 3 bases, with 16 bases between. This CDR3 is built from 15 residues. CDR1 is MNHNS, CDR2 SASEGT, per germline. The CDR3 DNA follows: TGTGCCAGCAGTCAACCCGGAGGAAAGGACACTGAAGCTTTCTTT. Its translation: CASSQPGGKDTEAFF.

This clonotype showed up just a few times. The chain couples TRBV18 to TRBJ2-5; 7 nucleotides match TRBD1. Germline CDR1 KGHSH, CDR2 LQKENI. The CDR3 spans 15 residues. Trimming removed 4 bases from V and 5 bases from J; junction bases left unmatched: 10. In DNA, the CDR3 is TGTGCCAGCTCACTACACAGGGGACCAGGCGAGACCCAGTACTTC. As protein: CASSLHRGPGETQYF.

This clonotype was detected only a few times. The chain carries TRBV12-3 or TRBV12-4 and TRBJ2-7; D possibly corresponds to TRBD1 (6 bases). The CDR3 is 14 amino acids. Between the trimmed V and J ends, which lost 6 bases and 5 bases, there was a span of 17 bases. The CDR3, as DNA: TGTGCCAGCAGCCTCGGGACACCGCGGAACGAGCAGTACTTC. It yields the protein CASSLGTPRNEQYF.

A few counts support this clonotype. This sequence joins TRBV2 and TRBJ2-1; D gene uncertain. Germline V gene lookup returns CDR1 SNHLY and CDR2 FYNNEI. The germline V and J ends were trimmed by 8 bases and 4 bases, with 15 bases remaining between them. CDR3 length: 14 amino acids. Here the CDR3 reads CASRRAIQYNEQFF. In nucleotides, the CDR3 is TGTGCCAGCCGACGGGCCATACAATACAATGAGCAGTTCTTC.

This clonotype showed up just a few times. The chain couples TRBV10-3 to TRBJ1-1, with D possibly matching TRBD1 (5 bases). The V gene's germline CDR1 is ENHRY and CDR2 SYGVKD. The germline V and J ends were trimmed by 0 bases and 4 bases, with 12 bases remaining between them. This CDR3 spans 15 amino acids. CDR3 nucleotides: TGTGCCATCAGTGAGTCGCGGGGCAGCGGCACTGAAGCTTTCTTT. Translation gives CAISESRGSGTEAFF.

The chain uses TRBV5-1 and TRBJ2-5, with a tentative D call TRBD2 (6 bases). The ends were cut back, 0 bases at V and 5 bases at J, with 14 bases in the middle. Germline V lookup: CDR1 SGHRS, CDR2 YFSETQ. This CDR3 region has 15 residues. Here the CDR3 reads CASSLVPGREETQYF. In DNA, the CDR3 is TGCGCCAGCAGCTTGGTCCCGGGTCGGGAGGAGACCCAGTACTTC.

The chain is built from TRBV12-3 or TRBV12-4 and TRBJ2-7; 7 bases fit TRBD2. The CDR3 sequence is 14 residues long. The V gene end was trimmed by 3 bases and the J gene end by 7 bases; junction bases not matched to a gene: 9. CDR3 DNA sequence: TGTGCCAGCAGTTTCGTTCAGCTCGGGGGGGAGCAGTACTTC. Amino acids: CASSFVQLGGEQYF.

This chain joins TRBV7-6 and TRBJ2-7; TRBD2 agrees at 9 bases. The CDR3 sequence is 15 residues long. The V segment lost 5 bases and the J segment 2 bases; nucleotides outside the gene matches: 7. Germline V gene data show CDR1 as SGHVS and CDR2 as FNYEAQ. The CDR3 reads CASSPGTSTAYEQYF. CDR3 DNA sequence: TGTGCCAGCAGCCCGGGGACTAGCACAGCCTACGAGCAGTACTTC. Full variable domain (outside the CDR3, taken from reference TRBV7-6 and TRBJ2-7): GAGVSQSPRYKVTKRGQDVALRCDPISGHVSLYWYRQALGQGPEFLTYFNYEAQQDKSGLPNDRFSAERPEGSISTLTIQRTEQRDSAMYRCASSPGTSTAYEQYFGPGTRLTVT.

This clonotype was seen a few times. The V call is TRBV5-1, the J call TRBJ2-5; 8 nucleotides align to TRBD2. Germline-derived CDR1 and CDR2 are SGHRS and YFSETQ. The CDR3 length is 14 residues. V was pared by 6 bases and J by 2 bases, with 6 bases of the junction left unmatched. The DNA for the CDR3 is TGCGCCAGCACCTCGGGGGGGTCACAAGAGACCCAGTACTTC. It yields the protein CASTSGGSQETQYF.

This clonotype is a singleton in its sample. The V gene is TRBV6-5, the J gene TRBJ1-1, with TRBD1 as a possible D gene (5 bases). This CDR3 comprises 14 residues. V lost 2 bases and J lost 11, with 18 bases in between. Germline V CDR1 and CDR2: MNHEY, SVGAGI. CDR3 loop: CASSYGVVEEGAFF. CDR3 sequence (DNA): TGTGCCAGCAGTTACGGTGTCGTCGAGGAGGGGGCTTTCTTT.

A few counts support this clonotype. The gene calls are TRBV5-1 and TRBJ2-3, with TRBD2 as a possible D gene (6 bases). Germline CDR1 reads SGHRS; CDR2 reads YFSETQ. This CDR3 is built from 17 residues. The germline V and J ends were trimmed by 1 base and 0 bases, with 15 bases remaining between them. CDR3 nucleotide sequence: TGCGCCAGCAGCTTGTTTGGGGGGAAATTAAGCACAGATACGCAGTATTTT. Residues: CASSLFGGKLSTDTQYF.

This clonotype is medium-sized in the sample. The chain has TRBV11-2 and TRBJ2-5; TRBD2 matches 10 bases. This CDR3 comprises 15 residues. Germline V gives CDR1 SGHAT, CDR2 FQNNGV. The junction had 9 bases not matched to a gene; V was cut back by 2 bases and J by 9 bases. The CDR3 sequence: CASSLKPSGGLAQYF. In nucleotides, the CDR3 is TGTGCCAGCAGCTTAAAGCCTAGCGGGGGTTTGGCCCAGTACTTC.

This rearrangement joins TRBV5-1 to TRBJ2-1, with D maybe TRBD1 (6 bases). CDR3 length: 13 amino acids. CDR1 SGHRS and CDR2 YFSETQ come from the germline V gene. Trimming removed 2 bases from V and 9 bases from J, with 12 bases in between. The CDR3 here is CASSLNRAREQFF. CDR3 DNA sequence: TGCGCCAGCAGCTTAAACAGGGCGCGTGAGCAGTTCTTC.

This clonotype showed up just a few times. CDR3 nucleotides: TGTGCCAGCAGTTACCATCAAGGGCTGCATGGCTACACCTTC. This translates into CASSYHQGLHGYTF. V is TRBV6-5 and J is TRBJ1-2; D is unclear. This CDR3 has 14 residues. The germline V gene encodes CDR1 MNHEY and CDR2 SVGAGI. Trimming left V 2 bases short and J 6 bases short, with 13 bases between.

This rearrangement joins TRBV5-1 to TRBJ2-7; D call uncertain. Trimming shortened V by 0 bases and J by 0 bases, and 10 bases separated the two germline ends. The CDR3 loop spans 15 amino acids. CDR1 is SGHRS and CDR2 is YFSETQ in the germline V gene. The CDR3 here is CASSLEYPRSYEQYF. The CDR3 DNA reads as TGCGCCAGCAGCTTGGAGTATCCCCGCTCCTACGAGCAGTACTTC. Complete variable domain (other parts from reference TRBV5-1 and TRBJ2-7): KAGVTQTPRYLIKTRGQQVTLSCSPISGHRSVSWYQQTPGQGLQFLFEYFSETQRNKGNFPGRFSGRQFSNSRSEMNVSTLELGDSALYLCASSLEYPRSYEQYFGPGTRLTVT.

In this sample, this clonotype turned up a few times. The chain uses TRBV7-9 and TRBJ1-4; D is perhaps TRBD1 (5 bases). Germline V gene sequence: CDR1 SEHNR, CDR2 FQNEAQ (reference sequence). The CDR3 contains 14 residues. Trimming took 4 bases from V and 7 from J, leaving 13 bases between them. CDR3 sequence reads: CASSSDTRGEKLFF. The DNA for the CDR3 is TGTGCCAGCAGCTCGGACACGAGGGGTGAAAAACTGTTTTTT.

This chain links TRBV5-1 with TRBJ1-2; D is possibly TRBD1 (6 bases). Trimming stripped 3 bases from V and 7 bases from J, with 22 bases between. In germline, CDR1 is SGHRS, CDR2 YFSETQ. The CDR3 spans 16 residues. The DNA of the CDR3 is TGCGCCAGCAGCTCGTCGACCGGGGGAGGGGGTCGTGGCTACACCTTC. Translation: CASSSSTGGGGRGYTF.

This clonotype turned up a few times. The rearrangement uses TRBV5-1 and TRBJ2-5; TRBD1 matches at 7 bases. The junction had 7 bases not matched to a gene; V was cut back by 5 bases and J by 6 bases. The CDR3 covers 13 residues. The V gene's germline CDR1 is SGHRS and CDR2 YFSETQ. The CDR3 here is CASSLDREQTQYF. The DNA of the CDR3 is TGCGCCAGCAGTCTTGACAGGGAGCAGACCCAGTACTTC.

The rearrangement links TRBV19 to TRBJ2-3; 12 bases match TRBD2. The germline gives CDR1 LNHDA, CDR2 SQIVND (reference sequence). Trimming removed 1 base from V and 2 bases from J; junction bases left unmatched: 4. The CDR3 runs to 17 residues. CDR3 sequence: CASSIASGREITDTQYF. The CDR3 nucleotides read TGTGCCAGTAGTATAGCTAGCGGGAGGGAGATCACAGATACGCAGTATTTT.

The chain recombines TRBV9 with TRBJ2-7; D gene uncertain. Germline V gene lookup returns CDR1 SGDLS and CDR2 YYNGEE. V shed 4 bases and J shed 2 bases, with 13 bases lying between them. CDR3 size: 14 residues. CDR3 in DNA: TGTGCCAGCAGCCGAACTCGCCTGCCCTACGAGCAGTACTTC. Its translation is CASSRTRLPYEQYF.

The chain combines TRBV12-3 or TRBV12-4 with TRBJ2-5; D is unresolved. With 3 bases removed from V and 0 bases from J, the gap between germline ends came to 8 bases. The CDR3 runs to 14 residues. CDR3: CASSLYRDQETQYF. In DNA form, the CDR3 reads TGTGCCAGCAGTTTGTACAGAGACCAAGAGACCCAGTACTTC.

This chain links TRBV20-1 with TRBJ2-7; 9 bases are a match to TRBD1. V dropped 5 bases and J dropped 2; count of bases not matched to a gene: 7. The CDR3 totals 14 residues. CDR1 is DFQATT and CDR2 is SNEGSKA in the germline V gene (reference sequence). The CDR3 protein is CSADRGQGTYEQYF. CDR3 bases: TGCAGTGCTGACAGGGGACAGGGAACCTACGAGCAGTACTTC.

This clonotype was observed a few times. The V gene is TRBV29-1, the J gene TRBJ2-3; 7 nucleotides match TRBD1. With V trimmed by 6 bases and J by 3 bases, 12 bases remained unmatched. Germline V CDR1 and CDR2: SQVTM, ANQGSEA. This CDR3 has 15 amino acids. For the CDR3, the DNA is TGCAGCGTCCGGGGACAGAGTAACCCTACAGATACGCAGTATTTT. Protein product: CSVRGQSNPTDTQYF.

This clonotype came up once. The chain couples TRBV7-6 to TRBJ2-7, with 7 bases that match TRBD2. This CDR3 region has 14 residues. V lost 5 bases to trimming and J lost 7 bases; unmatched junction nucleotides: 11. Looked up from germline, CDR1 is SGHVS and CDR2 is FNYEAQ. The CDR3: CASSPAGRTIEQYF. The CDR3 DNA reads TGTGCCAGCAGCCCAGCGGGACGGACCATTGAGCAGTACTTC.

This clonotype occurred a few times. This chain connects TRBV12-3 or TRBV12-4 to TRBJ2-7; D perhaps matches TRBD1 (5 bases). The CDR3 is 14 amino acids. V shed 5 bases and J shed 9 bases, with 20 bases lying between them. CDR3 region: CASSPQGSHLGQYF. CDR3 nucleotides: TGTGCCAGCAGTCCTCAGGGATCCCACCTCGGGCAGTACTTC.

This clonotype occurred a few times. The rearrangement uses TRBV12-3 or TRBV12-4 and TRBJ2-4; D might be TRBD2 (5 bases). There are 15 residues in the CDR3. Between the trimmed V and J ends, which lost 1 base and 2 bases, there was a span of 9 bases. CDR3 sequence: CASSLDQRTKNIQYF. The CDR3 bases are TGTGCCAGCAGTTTAGACCAGCGGACCAAAAACATTCAGTACTTC.

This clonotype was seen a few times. In DNA form, the CDR3 reads TGTGCCAGCAGCATACGACAGGGGGCGAACACCGGGGAGCTGTTTTTT. Translated, it gives CASSIRQGANTGELFF. V usage is TRBV7-8 and J usage is TRBJ2-2, with 9 bases aligning to TRBD1. The trim removed 5 bases at V and 0 bases at J, leaving 4 bases unmatched. This CDR3 contains 16 residues. Germline V gene data show CDR1 as SGHVS and CDR2 as FQNEAQ.

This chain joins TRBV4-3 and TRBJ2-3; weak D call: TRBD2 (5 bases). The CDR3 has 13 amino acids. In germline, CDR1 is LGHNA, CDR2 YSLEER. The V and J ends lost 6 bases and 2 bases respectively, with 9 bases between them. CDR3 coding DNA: TGCGCCAGCAGTACCGGGATCACAGATACGCAGTATTTT. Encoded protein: CASSTGITDTQYF.

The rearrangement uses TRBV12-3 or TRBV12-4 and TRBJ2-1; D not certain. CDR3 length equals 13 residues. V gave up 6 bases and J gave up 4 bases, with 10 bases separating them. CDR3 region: CASRRPHYNEQFF. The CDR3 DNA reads TGTGCCAGCAGGAGGCCCCATTACAATGAGCAGTTCTTC.

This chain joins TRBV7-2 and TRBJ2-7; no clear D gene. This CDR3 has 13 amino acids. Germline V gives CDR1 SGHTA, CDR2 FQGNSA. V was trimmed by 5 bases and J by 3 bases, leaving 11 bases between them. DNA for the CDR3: TGTGCCAGCAGCCAACGCTCAGGCTACGAGCAGTACTTC. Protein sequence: CASSQRSGYEQYF. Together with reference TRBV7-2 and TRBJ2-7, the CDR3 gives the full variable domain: GAGVSQSPSNKVTEKGKDVELRCDPISGHTALYWYRQSLGQGLEFLIYFQGNSAPDKSGLPSDRFSAERTGGSVSTLTIQRTQQEDSAVYLCASSQRSGYEQYFGPGTRLTVT.

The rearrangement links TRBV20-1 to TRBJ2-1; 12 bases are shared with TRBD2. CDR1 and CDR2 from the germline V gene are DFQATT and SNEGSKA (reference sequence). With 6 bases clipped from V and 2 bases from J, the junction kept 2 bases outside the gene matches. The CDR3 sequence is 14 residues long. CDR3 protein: CSAGLAGPYNEQFF. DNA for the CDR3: TGCAGTGCAGGACTAGCGGGGCCCTACAATGAGCAGTTCTTC.

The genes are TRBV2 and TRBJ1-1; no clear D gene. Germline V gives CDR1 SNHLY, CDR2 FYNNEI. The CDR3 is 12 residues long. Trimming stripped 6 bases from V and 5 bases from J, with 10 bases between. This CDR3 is CASRYSDTEAFF. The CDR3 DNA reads TGTGCCAGCAGATACAGTGATACTGAAGCTTTCTTT.